What follows describes a single TCR beta chain. This sample was included in a study of blood T cell repertoires in COVID-19. Overall study: Acute and convalescent COVID-19 specimens originated in the United States, Italy and Spain.

Authors' processing steps: Reference gene primer amplification in the assay estimated nucleated cell counts. Profiled with immunoSEQ multiplex PCR; TCRdb holds only in-frame clones, not every one. The DNA gave D and trimming, while V, J and clone size come from that table. The data show about 49,000 clones, 81% seen once. The receptor was derived from a woman aged 80 or older with COVID-19, enrolled during active disease. Sequencing used peripheral blood.

CDR3 DNA: TGTGCCAGCAGTCCAGGGCGGAACTATGGCTACACCTTC. Encoded protein: CASSPGRNYGYTF. The chain recombines TRBV25-1 with TRBJ1-2, with D possibly TRBD1 on 5 matching bases. There are 13 residues in the CDR3. V was clipped by 5 bases and J by 2 bases, with 9 bases between them. CDR1 is MGHDK and CDR2 is SYGVNS in the germline V gene.